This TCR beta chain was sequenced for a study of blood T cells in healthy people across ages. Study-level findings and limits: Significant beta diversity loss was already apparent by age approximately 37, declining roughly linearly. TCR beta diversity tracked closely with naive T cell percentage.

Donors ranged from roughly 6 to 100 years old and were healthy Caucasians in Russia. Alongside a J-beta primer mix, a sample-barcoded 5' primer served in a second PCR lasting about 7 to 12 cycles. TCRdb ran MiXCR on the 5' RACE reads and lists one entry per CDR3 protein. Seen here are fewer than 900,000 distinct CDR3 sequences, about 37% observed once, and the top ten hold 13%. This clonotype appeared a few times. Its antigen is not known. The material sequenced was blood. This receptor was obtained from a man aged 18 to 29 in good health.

CDR3 amino acids: CASSLAFGSEQFF. Here the CDR3 DNA reads TGTGCCAGCAGCTTAGCTTTTGGCTCGGAGCAGTTCTTC. V is TRBV7-9 and J is TRBJ2-1; D call uncertain. CDR1 SEHNR and CDR2 FQNEAQ come from the germline V gene (reference sequence). Trimming removed 0 bases from V and 10 bases from J, with 10 bases in between. The CDR3 is made up of 13 amino acids.